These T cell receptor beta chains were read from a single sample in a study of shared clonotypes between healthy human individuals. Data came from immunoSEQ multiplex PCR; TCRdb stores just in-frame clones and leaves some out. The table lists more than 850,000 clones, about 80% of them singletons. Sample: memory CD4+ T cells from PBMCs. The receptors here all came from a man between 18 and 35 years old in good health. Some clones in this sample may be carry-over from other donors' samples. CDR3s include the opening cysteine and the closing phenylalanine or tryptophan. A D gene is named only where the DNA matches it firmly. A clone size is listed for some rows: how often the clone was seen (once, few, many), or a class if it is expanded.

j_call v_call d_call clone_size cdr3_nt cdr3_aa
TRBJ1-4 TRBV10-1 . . TGCGCCAGCAGTGATTTTGCCGTGGACGGAACTAATGAAAAACTGTTTTTT CASSDFAVDGTNEKLFF
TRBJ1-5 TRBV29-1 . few TGCAGCGTTAAACAGGGCTCTCAGCCCCAGCATTTT CSVKQGSQPQHF
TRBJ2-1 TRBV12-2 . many TGTGCAAGTCGCTTGACCCGTTTGAGGACCCGTTGGAATGAGCAGTTCTTC CASRLTRLRTRWNEQFF
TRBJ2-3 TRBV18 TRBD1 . TGTGCCAGCTCACACGTGGACAGGGGGCAGTTTGATACGCAGTATTTT CASSHVDRGQFDTQYF
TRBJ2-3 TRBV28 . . TGTGCCAGCACTTCGAGGGATACGCAGTATTTT CASTSRDTQYF
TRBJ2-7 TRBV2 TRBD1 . TGTGCCAGCAGTCGACAGGGGACGGGAGAGCAGTACTTC CASSRQGTGEQYF
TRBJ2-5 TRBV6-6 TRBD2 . TGTGCCAGCAGGCCCTCGGGCCTAGCGGAAGAGACCCAGTACTTC CASRPSGLAEETQYF
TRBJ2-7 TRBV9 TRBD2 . TGTGCCAGCAGCCCCGGGGGGGTTGCCTACGAGCAGTACTTC CASSPGGVAYEQYF
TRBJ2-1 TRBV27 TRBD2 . TGTGCCAGCAGTTCCCCGGGGGGGGAGGGGTATGAGCAGTTCTTC CASSSPGGEGYEQFF
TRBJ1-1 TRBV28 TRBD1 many TGTGCCAGCAGTCCGGGGCACAGGGGGCCGGGGGCTGAAGCTTTCTTT CASSPGHRGPGAEAFF
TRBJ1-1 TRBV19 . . TGTGCCAGTAGTATTCCAGGTTATTCTGAAGCTTTCTTT CASSIPGYSEAFF
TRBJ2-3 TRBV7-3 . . TGTGCCAGCAGCCTCACTTCTAGCACAGATACGCAGTATTTT CASSLTSSTDTQYF